This record concerns one TCR beta chain sequence. Between the trimmed V and J ends, which lost 2 bases and 8 bases, there was a span of 17 bases. Germline loops: CDR1 SGHRS, CDR2 YFSETQ. This CDR3 is 14 amino acids long. A library of TCRbeta sequences, prepared with unique molecular identifiers, was generated. TCRdb analysed the PCR reads with MiXCR anew, one entry per CDR3 protein. The sample includes about 830,000 distinct CDR3 sequences, approximately 15% of them seen just once. This record belongs to a study of T-cell reconstitution after alpha-beta-depleted transplantation in children. The chain recombines TRBV5-1 with TRBJ2-7, with TRBD1 as a possible D gene (6 bases). Specimen: PBMCs, mostly from graft donor cells, collected 360 days after TCRalphabeta/CD19-depleted stem cell transplant. This TCR was recovered from a male patient under 18 who had a stem cell transplant for acute lymphoblastic leukemia, so the T cells may come from the graft donor. The DNA for the CDR3 is TGCGCCAGCAGCTTAACCGGCCCAGGGGAGAAGCAGTACTTC. It is translated as CASSLTGPGEKQYF.